This entry describes one T cell receptor (beta chain). This entry belongs to a study of blood T cell repertoires in COVID-19. CDR1 and CDR2 from the germline V gene are MNHEY and SVGAGI. V was pared by 9 bases and J by 7 bases, with 18 bases between. This CDR3 comprises 13 residues. As handled by the study authors: The authors estimated nucleated cell counts from reference gene primer amplification. This table comes from immunoSEQ multiplex PCR, and its TCRdb copy is limited to in-frame clones, with some not included. V and J calls and clone size follow that table, whereas D and trimming were derived from the DNA. The sample has more than 60,000 clones; more than 70% are singletons.

Sequencing was performed on peripheral blood. The chain employs TRBV6-5 and TRBJ1-2; D is possibly TRBD1 (5 bases). The receptor comes from a man aged 60-69 years with active or convalescent COVID-19. CDR3 residues: CASTISSGPGYTF. DNA of the CDR3: TGTGCCAGTACAATCTCGTCAGGGCCTGGCTACACCTTC.